The 28 T cell receptor beta chains below come from one sample, sequenced in a study of CD8+ T cells in alopecia areata. Following extraction, RNA underwent reverse transcription to cDNA, which served as the sequencing template. The data were produced by immunoSEQ multiplex PCR, yet TCRdb's version contains in-frame clones alone and is incomplete. There are 100,000 to 150,000 clones in the sample; roughly 63% occur only once, and approximately 29% lies in the top ten. Sample treatment: oral pan-JAK inhibitor, 5-10 mg twice daily. The source material was CD8+ T cells sorted from blood, sampled at week 4, from a patient treated with tofacitinib. These receptor sequences come from a human donor with alopecia areata.

The chain uses TRBV29-1 and TRBJ2-4; D may be TRBD1 or TRBD2 (7 bases each). The germline V gene has CDR1 SQVTM and CDR2 ANQGSEA. The ends were cut back, 4 bases at V and 6 bases at J, with 16 bases in the middle. This CDR3 has 14 amino acids. The CDR3 region is CSVAVQGRGNIQYF. CDR3 nucleotides: TGCAGCGTTGCGGTACAGGGGAGGGGAAACATTCAGTACTTC.

This clone has only a few counts. The V call is TRBV28, the J call TRBJ1-5; D remains ambiguous. V dropped 4 bases and J dropped 7 bases, with 11 bases sitting between them. This CDR3 spans 13 amino acids. Germline V lookup: CDR1 MDHEN, CDR2 SYDVKM. CDR3 sequence (DNA): TGTGCCAGCAGTTGGGCGGACCGGCAGCCCCAGCATTTT. Residues: CASSWADRQPQHF.

The gene calls are TRBV29-1 and TRBJ2-7; the D gene is possibly TRBD1 (5 bases). The CDR3 extends over 13 amino acids. V gave up 0 bases and J gave up 1 base, with 7 bases separating them. CDR1 is SQVTM, CDR2 ANQGSEA, per germline. The CDR3 here is CSVEDRVSYEQYF. The CDR3 DNA reads as TGCAGCGTTGAAGACAGGGTTTCCTACGAGCAGTACTTC.

The CDR3 here is CASEGSTDTQYF. The CDR3 DNA reads TGTGCCAGTGAAGGGAGCACAGATACGCAGTATTTT. The gene calls are TRBV6-5 and TRBJ2-3; no firm D call. Trimming pared 9 bases from V and 0 bases from J, leaving 7 bases between. In germline, CDR1 is MNHEY, CDR2 SVGAGI. The CDR3 totals 12 residues.

The gene calls are TRBV7-8 and TRBJ2-1; TRBD1 agrees at 9 bases. CDR3 length: 19 amino acids. Trimming took 2 bases from V and 4 from J; bases not matched to a gene: 15. CDR1 and CDR2 from the germline V gene are SGHVS and FQNEAQ. In DNA form, the CDR3 reads TGTGCCAGCAGCTTACCGGGACAGGGTCTTATCGCGGGGTACAATGAGCAGTTCTTC. The encoded protein is CASSLPGQGLIAGYNEQFF.

This clone has just a few counts. The chain uses TRBV7-9 and TRBJ2-5, with a tentative D call TRBD1 (6 bases). Gene TRBJ2-7 matches the end of the DNA better, so the J call may be wrong. CDR3 length: 12 amino acids. The germline V gene has CDR1 SEHNR and CDR2 FQNEAQ (reference sequence). CDR3 nucleotides: TGTGCCATCGACAGGAATTCCTACGAGCAGTACTTC. Protein sequence: CAIDRNSYEQYF.

The chain recombines TRBV19 with TRBJ1-5, with 7 positions matching TRBD1. Germline trimming cut 5 bases from V and 4 bases from J; bases unmatched to any gene: 5. This CDR3 has 14 residues. Germline assignment: CDR1 LNHDA and CDR2 SQIVND (reference sequence). The CDR3 DNA sequence: TGTGCCAGTAGTTACCGGGACAGTAATCAGCCCCAGCATTTT. It is translated as CASSYRDSNQPQHF.

This clone has a handful of counts. The chain employs TRBV30 and TRBJ1-1; 7 bases are shared with TRBD1. The CDR3 extends over 14 amino acids. The ends lost 2 bases at V and 4 bases at J; junction bases unmatched: 7. Germline V lookup: CDR1 GTSNPN, CDR2 SVGIG (reference sequence). This CDR3 is CAWSFITGVTEAFF. The CDR3 bases are TGTGCCTGGAGTTTCATAACAGGGGTCACTGAAGCTTTCTTT.

The chain is built from TRBV5-6 and TRBJ1-5; no reliable D call. The CDR3 consists of 15 residues. V was cut by 0 bases and J by 3 bases, with 10 bases left in between. Germline V gene sequence: CDR1 SGHDT, CDR2 YYEEEE. CDR3 DNA: TGTGCCAGCAGCTTGGCCGACGGTTTCAATCAGCCCCAGCATTTT. Protein product: CASSLADGFNQPQHF.

This clone came up a few times. The chain combines TRBV30 with TRBJ2-7; D is possibly TRBD2 (6 bases). This CDR3 comprises 13 residues. Germline loops: CDR1 GTSNPN, CDR2 SVGIG (reference sequence). V lost 4 bases to trimming and J lost 0 bases, with 10 bases between them. As DNA, the CDR3 is TGTGCCTGGACTGGGGGGAGCTCCTACGAGCAGTACTTC. As protein: CAWTGGSSYEQYF.

The rearrangement links TRBV7-9 to TRBJ2-2; D not certain. V lost 3 bases and J 4 bases, leaving 6 bases between the germline ends. Germline CDR1 SEHNR, CDR2 FQNEAQ (reference sequence). This CDR3 contains 13 residues. CDR3 region: CASSLPSTGELFF. CDR3 coding DNA: TGTGCCAGCAGCTTGCCCAGCACCGGGGAGCTGTTTTTT.

CDR3 region: CAWRIAGGDTEAFF. CDR3 DNA: TGTGCCTGGAGAATTGCAGGGGGTGACACTGAAGCTTTCTTT. This chain links TRBV30 with TRBJ1-1; 7 bases are shared with TRBD1. Germline lookup yields CDR1 GTSNPN and CDR2 SVGIG (reference sequence). V was clipped by 3 bases and J by 3 bases; unmatched bases: 7. The CDR3 runs to 14 residues. Complete variable domain (other parts from reference TRBV30 and TRBJ1-1): SQTIHQWPATLVQPVGSPLSLECTVEGTSNPNLYWYRQAAGRGLQLLFYSVGIGQISSEVPQNLSASRPQDRQFILSSKKLLLSDSGFYLCAWRIAGGDTEAFFGQGTRLTVV.

CDR3 coding DNA: TGTGCCAGCAGCCCCTGGACTAGCGGGGTCCACGAGCAGTACTTC. Its protein is CASSPWTSGVHEQYF. The chain is built from TRBV6-5 and TRBJ2-7; 12 bases agree with TRBD2. In germline, CDR1 is MNHEY, CDR2 SVGAGI. The CDR3 totals 15 residues. V dropped 6 bases and J dropped 5; count of bases not matched to a gene: 8.

Only a few counts were recorded for this clone. The chain combines TRBV7-9 with TRBJ2-3; D remains unclear. The CDR3 extends over 13 amino acids. The germline V gene encodes CDR1 SEHNR and CDR2 FQNEAQ (reference sequence). V gave up 2 bases and J gave up 0 bases, with 3 bases separating them. The chain's CDR3 is CASSLSSTDTQYF. In DNA form, the CDR3 reads TGTGCCAGCAGCTTATCTAGCACAGATACGCAGTATTTT.

V and J are TRBV5-6 and TRBJ2-2; D gene ambiguous. The V gene's germline CDR1 is SGHDT and CDR2 YYEEEE. This CDR3 has 16 amino acids. V dropped 2 bases and J dropped 1 base, with 12 bases sitting between them. Written as DNA, the CDR3 is TGTGCCAGCAGCTTCCCTCACCTGGGGAACACCGGGGAGCTGTTTTTT. Translated: CASSFPHLGNTGELFF.

V usage is TRBV29-1 and J usage is TRBJ2-2; tentative D call: TRBD1 (5 bases). V lost 3 bases and J lost 3, with 17 bases in between. The CDR3 has 16 residues. Germline V lookup: CDR1 SQVTM, CDR2 ANQGSEA. The CDR3 spells CSVDVARSGYTGELFF. In DNA form, the CDR3 reads TGCAGCGTTGATGTTGCAAGATCAGGGTACACCGGGGAGCTGTTTTTT.

The V and J genes are TRBV7-9 and TRBJ1-1; TRBD1 matches at 11 bases. The J segment lost 5 bases and the V segment lost 5 bases, leaving 4 bases of the junction unmatched. The CDR3 runs to 14 residues. CDR1 SEHNR and CDR2 FQNEAQ come from the germline V gene (reference sequence). DNA of the CDR3: TGTGCCAGCAGCCAGGACAGGGGGCTGACTGAAGCTTTCTTT. As protein: CASSQDRGLTEAFF.

The chain carries TRBV13 and TRBJ2-1; 8 bases agree with TRBD2. The CDR3 consists of 17 residues. V was pared by 5 bases and J by 8 bases, with 17 bases of the junction left unmatched. Germline V CDR1 and CDR2: PRHDT, FYEKMQ (reference sequence). Written as DNA, the CDR3 is TGTGCCAGCAGCACCCACGGGGGGGCCGCGGTTCGGGATGAGCAGTTCTTC. Its translation is CASSTHGGAAVRDEQFF.

CDR3 loop: CASSQIGTSGVLYNEQFF. DNA for the CDR3: TGTGCCAGCAGCCAAATAGGGACTAGCGGGGTCCTGTACAATGAGCAGTTCTTC. V gene TRBV14 combines with J gene TRBJ2-1, with 13 bases aligning to TRBD2. Per the germline V gene, CDR1 is SGHDN and CDR2 is FVKESK. CDR3 length equals 18 residues. V dropped 2 bases and J dropped 4; count of bases not matched to a gene: 8.

This chain joins TRBV25-1 and TRBJ1-1; D call uncertain. CDR1 MGHDK and CDR2 SYGVNS come from the germline V gene. Trimming cost V 2 bases and J 0 bases, with 1 base left between them. The CDR3 is made up of 12 amino acids. The CDR3 is CASSELNTEAFF. Written as DNA, the CDR3 is TGTGCCAGCAGTGAACTGAACACTGAAGCTTTCTTT.

This clone was seen more than once but under ten times. The chain employs TRBV7-9 and TRBJ1-4, with TRBD1 as a possible D gene (6 bases). Germline V gene sequence: CDR1 SEHNR, CDR2 FQNEAQ (reference sequence). Trimming removed 5 bases at V and 0 bases at J, with 10 bases between. This CDR3 is built from 15 residues. CDR3 nucleotides: TGTGCCAGCAGCACCGGGGGGCCAACTAATGAAAAACTGTTTTTT. Its protein is CASSTGGPTNEKLFF.

This clone has a handful of counts. CDR3 region: CSVLGQGAITGELFF. CDR3 DNA: TGCAGCGTTCTAGGACAGGGGGCAATAACCGGGGAGCTGTTTTTT. The chain is built from TRBV29-1 and TRBJ2-2, with TRBD1 matching over 11 bases. The ends lost 5 bases at V and 5 bases at J; junction bases unmatched: 7. The germline gives CDR1 SQVTM, CDR2 ANQGSEA. The CDR3 runs to 15 residues.

The chain uses TRBV2 and TRBJ1-5; D unresolved. V lost 0 bases and J 10 bases, leaving 7 bases between the germline ends. This CDR3 has 12 amino acids. Germline V lookup: CDR1 SNHLY, CDR2 FYNNEI. The CDR3 DNA is TGTGCCAGCAGTGAAGCGTTTTATCCCCAGCATTTT. This translates into CASSEAFYPQHF. Looking up the rest from reference TRBV2 and TRBJ1-5 gives the full variable domain: EPEVTQTPSHQVTQMGQEVILRCVPISNHLYFYWYRQILGQKVEFLVSFYNNEISEKSEIFDDQFSVERPDGSNFTLKIRSTKLEDSAMYFCASSEAFYPQHFGDGTRLSIL.

In its sample, this clone was seen a few times. This CDR3 is CSVEGEGIRETQYF. The CDR3 coding sequence is TGCAGCGTTGAGGGAGAGGGAATTCGCGAGACCCAGTACTTC. V is TRBV29-1 and J is TRBJ2-5; D is possibly TRBD2 (5 bases). Germline assignment: CDR1 SQVTM and CDR2 ANQGSEA. The CDR3 loop spans 14 amino acids. Trimming stripped 3 bases from V and 5 bases from J, with 16 bases between.

V is TRBV29-1 and J is TRBJ1-1; D is unclear. This CDR3 contains 11 residues. The germline gives CDR1 SQVTM, CDR2 ANQGSEA. V was clipped by 7 bases and J by 10 bases, with 16 bases between them. CDR3 nucleotides: TGCAGCGCCCCGGACCCCCGGGGAGCTTTCTTT. It yields the protein CSAPDPRGAFF.

V is TRBV25-1 and J is TRBJ2-3; D remains ambiguous. The CDR3 consists of 14 residues. Germline V gives CDR1 MGHDK, CDR2 SYGVNS. Trimming removed 6 bases at V and 2 bases at J, with 12 bases between. CDR3 amino acids: CASRLSSHTDTQYF. The DNA of the CDR3 is TGTGCCAGCAGATTGTCTAGTCACACAGATACGCAGTATTTT.

The J gene is TRBJ2-1, the V gene TRBV4-1; 7 bases are shared with TRBD1. Germline V lookup: CDR1 MGHRA, CDR2 YSYEKL. CDR3 length: 15 residues. After removal of 0 bases from V and 9 bases from J, the junction contained 8 bases not matched to a gene. CDR3 in amino acids: CASSQDQAGGGEQFF. The CDR3, as DNA: TGCGCCAGCAGCCAAGATCAGGCAGGGGGTGGTGAGCAGTTCTTC.

In this sample, this clone turned up many times. The chain combines TRBV12-5 with TRBJ2-3, with no clear D. This CDR3 spans 12 amino acids. Germline values: CDR1 LGHNT, CDR2 FRNRAP. V was cut by 7 bases and J by 1 base, with 6 bases left in between. The CDR3 sequence: CASAPRTDTQYF. The CDR3 nucleotides read TGTGCTAGTGCCCCTCGCACAGATACGCAGTATTTT.